A single sample is the source of the 10 T cell receptor beta chains below, sequenced in a study of CD8+CD57+ T cells in acquired aplastic anemia. CD8+CD57+ cell expansion, shown by flow cytometry, had occurred in the patients selected for sequencing. Genomic DNA constituted the template upon which TCR beta VDJ and CDR3 profiling was performed. Each CDR3 protein gets one entry after TCRdb re-called the reads with MiXCR. The table shows about 240,000 distinct CDR3 sequences, with approximately 45% occurring only once. Sequencing was performed on sorted CD4+, CD8+, or CD8+CD57+ T cells (not recorded which) from PBMCs. These receptors originate from a human donor with aplastic anemia.

This clonotype came up many times. The CDR3 DNA is TGCAGTGCTATTTCCGGGACTAGCGGCTACGAGCAGTACTTC. This gives the protein CSAISGTSGYEQYF. This chain connects TRBV20-1 to TRBJ2-7; 11 nucleotides agree with TRBD2. Trimming took 4 bases from V and 3 from J; bases not matched to a gene: 5. This CDR3 spans 14 amino acids. Per germline, CDR1 DFQATT and CDR2 SNEGSKA (reference sequence).

The chain carries TRBV7-3 and TRBJ1-1; D ambiguous. CDR1 and CDR2 from the germline V gene are SGHTA and FQGTGA. CDR3 size: 17 residues. The V end was cut by 4 bases, the J end by 0 bases, with 18 bases between. Here the CDR3 reads CASSSNKDGGMNTEAFF. CDR3 nucleotide sequence: TGTGCCAGCAGCTCCAACAAAGACGGCGGGATGAACACTGAAGCTTTCTTT.

This clonotype turned up a few times. A much larger clone sits a single nucleotide away, making a read error possible. This chain uses TRBV6-4 with TRBJ2-2; D gene unclear. The CDR3 totals 15 residues. Germline CDR1 and CDR2: MRHNA and SNTAGT. V was shortened by 2 bases and J by 4 bases, with 11 bases between the two germline ends. This CDR3 reads CASSDHPDGTGELFF. CDR3 nucleotide sequence: TGTGCCAGCAGTGACCACCCGGACGGCACCGGGGAGCTGTTTTTT.

This clonotype was counted at least ten times. Here the CDR3 DNA reads TGTGCCAGCAGCTGGAGGACGGGGAGCTCCTACAATGAGCAGTTCTTC. Translation gives CASSWRTGSSYNEQFF. This chain connects TRBV7-6 to TRBJ2-1; the D gene is possibly TRBD2 (5 bases). V lost 4 bases and J lost 0, with 13 bases in between. Germline loops: CDR1 SGHVS, CDR2 FNYEAQ. This CDR3 spans 16 amino acids.

The rearrangement joins TRBV19 to TRBJ1-5, with 10 bases that match TRBD1. V gave up 6 bases and J gave up 4 bases; unmatched junction bases: 6. Germline lookup yields CDR1 LNHDA and CDR2 SQIVND (reference sequence). The CDR3 sequence is 15 residues long. The CDR3 here is CASRLTGGGNQPQHF. The DNA of the CDR3 is TGTGCCAGTAGACTGACAGGGGGCGGTAATCAGCCCCAGCATTTT.

This clonotype turned up a few times. A much larger clone sits a single nucleotide away, making a read error possible. The final CDR3 position lacks the conserved phenylalanine or tryptophan, pointing to a likely read error. This CDR3 is CASSYGLLRTQYS. CDR3 sequence (DNA): TGTGCCAGCAGTTACGGCCTGTTGAGGACCCAGTACTCC. V gene TRBV6-5 combines with J gene TRBJ2-5; D is ambiguous. The CDR3 length is 13 residues. The germline gives CDR1 MNHEY, CDR2 SVGAGI. The ends were cut back, 2 bases at V and 7 bases at J, with 11 bases in the middle.

Ten or more counts support this clonotype. The rearrangement joins TRBV12-3 or TRBV12-4 to TRBJ2-7; tentative D call: TRBD1 (5 bases). V was trimmed by 8 bases and J by 2 bases, leaving 7 bases between them. The CDR3 runs 11 residues. CDR3: CASGQTYEQYF. CDR3 DNA sequence: TGTGCCAGCGGACAAACCTACGAGCAGTACTTC.

The gene calls are TRBV6-4 and TRBJ2-1; D might be TRBD2 (5 bases). Trimming removed 6 bases from V and 2 bases from J, with 17 bases in between. This CDR3 contains 16 residues. Germline loops: CDR1 MRHNA, CDR2 SNTAGT. CDR3 in amino acids: CASSPGGCWPYNEQFF. The CDR3 nucleotides read TGTGCCAGCAGCCCGGGCGGGTGTTGGCCCTACAATGAGCAGTTCTTC.

This clonotype was seen many times. V usage is TRBV20-1 and J usage is TRBJ1-6; D gene ambiguous. Germline CDR1 and CDR2: DFQATT and SNEGSKA (reference sequence). Between the trimmed V and J ends, which lost 1 base and 4 bases, there was a span of 11 bases. The CDR3 extends over 15 amino acids. The CDR3 reads CSARGGRGYNSPLHF. The CDR3 nucleotides are TGCAGTGCTAGAGGAGGTAGAGGATATAATTCACCCCTCCACTTT.

Remarks on this clonotype: This could be a read error, since a much larger clone is one nucleotide away. V and J are TRBV13 and TRBJ2-2; either TRBD1 or TRBD2 may supply D (5 bases each). This CDR3 has 14 amino acids. Germline V CDR1 and CDR2: PRHDT, FYEKMQ (reference sequence). The CDR3 protein is CASSATTAAGELLF. CDR3 in DNA: TGTGCCAGCAGCGCGACGACAGCTGCCGGGGAGCTGCTTTTT.